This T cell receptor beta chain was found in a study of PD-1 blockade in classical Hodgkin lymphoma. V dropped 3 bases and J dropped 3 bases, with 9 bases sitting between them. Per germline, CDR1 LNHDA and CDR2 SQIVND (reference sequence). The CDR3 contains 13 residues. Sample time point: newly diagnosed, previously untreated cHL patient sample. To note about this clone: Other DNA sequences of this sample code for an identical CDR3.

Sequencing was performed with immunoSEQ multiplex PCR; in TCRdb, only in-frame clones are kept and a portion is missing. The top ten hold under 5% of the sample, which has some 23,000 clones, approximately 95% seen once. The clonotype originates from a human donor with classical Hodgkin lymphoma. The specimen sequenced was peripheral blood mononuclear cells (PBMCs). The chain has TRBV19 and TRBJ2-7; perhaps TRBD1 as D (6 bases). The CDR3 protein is CASSISQGYEQYF. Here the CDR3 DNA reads TGTGCCAGTAGTATCTCACAGGGCTACGAGCAGTACTTC.